The clone carrying this TCR beta chain occurred a few times. TCRdb fed the RT-PCR reads into MiXCR, producing one record per CDR3 protein. This sample has some 570,000 distinct CDR3 sequences, with 11% found just once. This sample was included in a study of response to subunit inactivated influenza vaccine. The CDR3 sequence is 14 residues long. V dropped 5 bases and J dropped 0 bases, with 9 bases sitting between them. Germline CDR1 and CDR2: MNHEY and SMNVEV (reference sequence). The data also belong to a second study, concerning T cells expressing NK-cell markers. From that paper: The TCR beta cDNA came from 5'RACE template switching with UMIs. The authors restricted sorting to alpha-beta TCR T cells with an anti-gamma-delta TCR antibody in several experiments. Where several donors were concerned, these clonotypes also led the CD3+CD56-NKG2C+ fraction.

This specimen was PBMCs from blood, taken on the day of vaccination. The rearrangement links TRBV27 to TRBJ2-3; D unclear. The TCR sequence derives from a man in his fifties who received an inactivated influenza vaccine. CDR3 DNA: TGTGCCAGCAGTGCCTGGCTAAGCACAGATACGCAGTATTTT. As protein: CASSAWLSTDTQYF.